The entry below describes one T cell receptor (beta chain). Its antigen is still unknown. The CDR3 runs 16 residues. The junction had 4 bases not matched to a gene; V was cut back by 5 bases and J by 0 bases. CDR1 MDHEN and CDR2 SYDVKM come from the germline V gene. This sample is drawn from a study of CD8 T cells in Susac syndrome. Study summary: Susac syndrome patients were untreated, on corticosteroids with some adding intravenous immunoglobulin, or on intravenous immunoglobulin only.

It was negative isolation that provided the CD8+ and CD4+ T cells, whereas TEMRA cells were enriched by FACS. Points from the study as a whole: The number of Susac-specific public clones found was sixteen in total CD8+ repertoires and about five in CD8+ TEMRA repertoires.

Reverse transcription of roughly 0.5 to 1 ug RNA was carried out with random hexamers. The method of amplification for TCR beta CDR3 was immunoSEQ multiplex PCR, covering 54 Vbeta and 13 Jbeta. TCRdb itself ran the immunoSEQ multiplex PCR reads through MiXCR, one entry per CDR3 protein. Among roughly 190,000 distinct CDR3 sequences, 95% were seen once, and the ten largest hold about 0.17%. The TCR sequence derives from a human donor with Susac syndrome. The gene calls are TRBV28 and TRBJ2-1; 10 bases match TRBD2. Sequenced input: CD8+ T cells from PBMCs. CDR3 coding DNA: TGTGCCAGCAGTAGACTAGCGGGTACCTCCTACAATGAGCAGTTCTTC. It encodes CASSRLAGTSYNEQFF.